This note documents a single T cell receptor beta chain sequence. Its antigen is not identified. Trimming shortened V by 3 bases and J by 0 bases, and 12 bases separated the two germline ends. Germline-derived CDR1 and CDR2 are SGHRS and YFSETQ. The CDR3 runs to 15 residues. This entry comes from a study of shared clonotypes between healthy human individuals. About the study: The cohort comprised a couple of women and a few men. Their ages spanned 18 to 49 years. Donors had three CD4 naive, three CD4 memory, two CD8 naive and one CD8 memory plate apiece.

The protocol was immunoSEQ multiplex PCR, while the TCRdb copy is restricted to in-frame clones and leaves out a portion. Here the sample spans over 950,000 clones, roughly 77% being singletons. Study-wide results and caveats: Several donors shared about 5% of their naive CD4 clonotypes.

The V gene is TRBV5-1, the J gene TRBJ2-5, with a possible D match to TRBD2 (5 bases). Sample: memory CD4+ T cells from PBMCs. Subset reported: CD45RA-negative fraction. The sequence came from a man younger than 30 in good health. Some clones in this sample may be carry-over from other donors' samples. The CDR3 reads CASSYLTGNQETQYF. CDR3 DNA sequence: TGCGCCAGCAGCTATCTCACCGGGAACCAAGAGACCCAGTACTTC.